This entry is about one T cell receptor beta chain. This record comes from a study of blood T cell repertoires in COVID-19. Method: immunoSEQ multiplex PCR; TCRdb's copy keeps in-frame clones and lacks some. Of some 290,000 clones in the sample, approximately 90% were seen once. This sequence originates from a man younger than 35 with active or convalescent COVID-19. Sequencing input: peripheral blood.

CDR3 bases: TGTGCCAGTAGTATTGCTACAGGGGATTACTATGGCTACACCTTC. This sequence encodes CASSIATGDYYGYTF. The gene calls are TRBV19 and TRBJ1-2; TRBD1 aligns across 7 bases. CDR1 is LNHDA and CDR2 is SQIVND in the germline V gene (reference sequence). This CDR3 contains 15 residues. J gave up 3 bases and V 3 bases, and 7 bases lay outside the gene matches.